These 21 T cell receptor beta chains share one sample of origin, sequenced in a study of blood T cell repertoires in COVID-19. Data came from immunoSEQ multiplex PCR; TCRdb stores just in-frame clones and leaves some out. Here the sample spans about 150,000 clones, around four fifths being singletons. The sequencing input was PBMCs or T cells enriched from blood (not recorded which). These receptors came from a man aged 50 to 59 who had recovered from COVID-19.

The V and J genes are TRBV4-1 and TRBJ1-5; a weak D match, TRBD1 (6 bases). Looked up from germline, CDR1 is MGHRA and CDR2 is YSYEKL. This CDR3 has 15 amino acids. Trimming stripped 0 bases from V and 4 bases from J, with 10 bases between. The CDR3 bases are TGCGCCAGCAGCCAAGAACCAGGGGTAAATCAGCCCCAGCATTTT. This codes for CASSQEPGVNQPQHF.

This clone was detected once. The CDR3 loop reads CASSQQGSQNIQYF. CDR3 in DNA: TGTGCCAGCAGCCAGCAGGGTAGCCAAAACATTCAGTACTTC. The chain links TRBV5-5 to TRBJ2-4; D might be TRBD1 (5 bases). The V and J ends lost 4 bases and 5 bases respectively, with 13 bases between them. The CDR3 spans 14 residues. Germline CDR1 reads SGHKS; CDR2 reads YYEKEE (reference sequence).

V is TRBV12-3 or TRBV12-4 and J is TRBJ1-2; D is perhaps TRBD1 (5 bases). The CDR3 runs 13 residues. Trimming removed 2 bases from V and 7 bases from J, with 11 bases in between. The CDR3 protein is CASSLRLGGGYTF. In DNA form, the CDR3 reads TGTGCCAGCAGTTTACGGTTGGGGGGTGGCTACACCTTC.

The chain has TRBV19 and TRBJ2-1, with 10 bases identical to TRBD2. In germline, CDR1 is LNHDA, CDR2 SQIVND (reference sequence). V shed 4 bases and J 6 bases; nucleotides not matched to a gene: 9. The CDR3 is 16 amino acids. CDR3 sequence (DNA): TGTGCCAGTAGTAGAATAGCGGGGGGTGTCTCCAATGAGCAGTTCTTC. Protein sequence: CASSRIAGGVSNEQFF.

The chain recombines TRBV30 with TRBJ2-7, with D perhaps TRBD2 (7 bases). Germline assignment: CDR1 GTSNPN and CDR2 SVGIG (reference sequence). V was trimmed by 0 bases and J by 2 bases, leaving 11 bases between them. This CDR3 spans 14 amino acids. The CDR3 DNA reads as TGTGCCTGGAGTGTATTGGGGGGGCCCTACGAGCAGTACTTC. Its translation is CAWSVLGGPYEQYF. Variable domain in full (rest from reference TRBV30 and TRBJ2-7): SQTIHQWPATLVQPVGSPLSLECTVEGTSNPNLYWYRQAAGRGLQLLFYSVGIGQISSEVPQNLSASRPQDRQFILSSKKLLLSDSGFYLCAWSVLGGPYEQYFGPGTRLTVT.

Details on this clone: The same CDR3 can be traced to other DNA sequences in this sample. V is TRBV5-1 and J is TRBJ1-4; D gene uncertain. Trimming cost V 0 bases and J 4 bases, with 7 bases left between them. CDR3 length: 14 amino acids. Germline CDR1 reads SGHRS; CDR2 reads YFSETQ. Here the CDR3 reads CASSLGGGNEKLFF. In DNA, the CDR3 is TGCGCCAGCAGCTTGGGAGGCGGTAATGAAAAACTGTTTTTT.

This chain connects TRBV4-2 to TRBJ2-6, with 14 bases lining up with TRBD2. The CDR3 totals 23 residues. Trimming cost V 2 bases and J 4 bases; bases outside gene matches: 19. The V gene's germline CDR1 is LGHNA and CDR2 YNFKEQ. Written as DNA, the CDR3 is TGTGCCAGCAGCCAATCGCACTCTCCGGGACTAGCGGGGGAAAAAGCCGGGGCCAACGTCCTGACTTTC. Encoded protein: CASSQSHSPGLAGEKAGANVLTF.

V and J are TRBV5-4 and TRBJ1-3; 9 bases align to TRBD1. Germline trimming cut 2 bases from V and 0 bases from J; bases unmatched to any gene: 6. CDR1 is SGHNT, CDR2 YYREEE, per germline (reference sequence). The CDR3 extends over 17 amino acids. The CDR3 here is CASSLQQGARSGNTIYF. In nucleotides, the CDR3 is TGTGCCAGCAGCTTACAACAGGGGGCCCGCTCTGGAAACACCATATATTTT.

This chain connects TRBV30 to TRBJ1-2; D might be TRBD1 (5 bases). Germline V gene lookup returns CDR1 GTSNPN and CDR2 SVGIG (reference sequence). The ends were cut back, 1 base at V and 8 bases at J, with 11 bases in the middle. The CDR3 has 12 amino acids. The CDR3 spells CAWSGGGEGYTF. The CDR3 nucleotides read TGTGCCTGGAGTGGTGGAGGGGAGGGCTACACCTTC.

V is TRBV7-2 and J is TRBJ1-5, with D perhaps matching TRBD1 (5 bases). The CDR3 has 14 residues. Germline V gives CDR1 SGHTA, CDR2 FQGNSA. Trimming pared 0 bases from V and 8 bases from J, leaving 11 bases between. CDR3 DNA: TGTGCCAGCAGCTTAGCGTCGGGGGGGAAGCCCCAGCATTTT. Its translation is CASSLASGGKPQHF.

CDR3 in DNA: TGCAGCGCCGCCGGGACAGCGAACACTGAAGCTTTCTTT. As protein: CSAAGTANTEAFF. The J gene is TRBJ1-1, the V gene TRBV29-1; 7 bases are a match to TRBD1. The J segment lost 1 base and the V segment lost 7 bases, leaving 6 bases of the junction unmatched. CDR1 is SQVTM and CDR2 is ANQGSEA in the germline V gene. The CDR3 contains 13 residues.

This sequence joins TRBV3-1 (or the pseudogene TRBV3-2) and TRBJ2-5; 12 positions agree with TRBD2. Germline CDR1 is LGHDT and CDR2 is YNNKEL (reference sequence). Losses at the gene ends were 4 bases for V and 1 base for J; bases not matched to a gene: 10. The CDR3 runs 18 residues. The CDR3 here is CASSRYLTSGGPQETQYF. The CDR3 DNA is TGTGCCAGCAGCCGTTACCTTACTAGCGGGGGGCCCCAAGAGACCCAGTACTTC.

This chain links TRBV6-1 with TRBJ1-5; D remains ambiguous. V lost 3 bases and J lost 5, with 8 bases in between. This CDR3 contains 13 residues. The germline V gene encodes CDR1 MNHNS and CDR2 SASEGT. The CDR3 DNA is TGTGCCAGCAGTGACCGGGAAGATCAGCCCCAGCATTTT. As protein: CASSDREDQPQHF.

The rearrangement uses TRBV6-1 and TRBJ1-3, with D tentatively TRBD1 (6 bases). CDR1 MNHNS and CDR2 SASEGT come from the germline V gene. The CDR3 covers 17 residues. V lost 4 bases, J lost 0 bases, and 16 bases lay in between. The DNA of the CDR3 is TGTGCCAGCAGTGCCTCCGGGACACACTCCTCTGGAAACACCATATATTTT. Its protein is CASSASGTHSSGNTIYF.

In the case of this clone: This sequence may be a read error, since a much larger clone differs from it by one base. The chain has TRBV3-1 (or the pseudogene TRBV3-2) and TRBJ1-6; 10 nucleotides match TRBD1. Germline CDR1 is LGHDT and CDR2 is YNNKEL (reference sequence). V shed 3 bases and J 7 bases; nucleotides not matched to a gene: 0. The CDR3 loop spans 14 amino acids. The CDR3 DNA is TGTGCCAGCAGCCAGGGACAGGGGAATTCACCCCTCCACTTT. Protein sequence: CASSQGQGNSPLHF.

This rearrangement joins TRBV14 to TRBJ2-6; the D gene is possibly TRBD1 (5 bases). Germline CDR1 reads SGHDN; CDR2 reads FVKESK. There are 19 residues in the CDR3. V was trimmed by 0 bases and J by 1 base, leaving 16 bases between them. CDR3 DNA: TGTGCCAGCAGCCAAGATCTAGGGCCCCAGGGTTCTGGGGCCAACGTCCTGACTTTC. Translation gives CASSQDLGPQGSGANVLTF.

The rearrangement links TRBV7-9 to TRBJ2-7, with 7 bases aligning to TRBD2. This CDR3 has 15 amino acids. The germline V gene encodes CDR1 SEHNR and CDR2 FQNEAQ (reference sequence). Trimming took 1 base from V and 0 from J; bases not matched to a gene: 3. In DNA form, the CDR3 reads TGTGCCAGCAGCTTAGTGCGGGGGACCTCCTACGAGCAGTACTTC. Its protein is CASSLVRGTSYEQYF.

CDR3: CASSPRLAEETQYF. CDR3 coding DNA: TGTGCCAGCTCACCCCGGTTGGCGGAGGAGACCCAGTACTTC. V gene TRBV18 combines with J gene TRBJ2-5, with D uncertain. The V end lost 3 bases, the J end lost 5 bases, and 13 bases lay between the germline ends. This CDR3 comprises 14 residues. Germline V CDR1 and CDR2: KGHSH, LQKENI. Supplemented by reference TRBV18 and TRBJ2-5, the full variable domain reads NAGVMQNPRHLVRRRGQEARLRCSPMKGHSHVYWYRQLPEEGLKFMVYLQKENIIDESGMPKERFSAEFPKEGPSILRIQQVVRGDSAAYFCASSPRLAEETQYFGPGTRLLVL.

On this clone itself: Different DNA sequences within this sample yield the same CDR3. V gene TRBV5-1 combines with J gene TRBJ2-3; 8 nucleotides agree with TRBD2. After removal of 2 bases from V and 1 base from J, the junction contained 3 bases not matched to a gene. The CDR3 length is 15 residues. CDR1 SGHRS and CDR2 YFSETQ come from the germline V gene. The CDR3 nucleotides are TGCGCCAGCAGCTTAGGACTAGCCGGCACAGATACGCAGTATTTT. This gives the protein CASSLGLAGTDTQYF.

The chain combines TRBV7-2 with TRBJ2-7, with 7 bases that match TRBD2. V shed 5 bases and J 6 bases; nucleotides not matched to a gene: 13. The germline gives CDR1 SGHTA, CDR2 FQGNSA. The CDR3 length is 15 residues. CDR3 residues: CASSQAGTITLEQYF. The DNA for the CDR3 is TGTGCCAGCAGCCAAGCCGGGACTATCACCCTCGAGCAGTACTTC.

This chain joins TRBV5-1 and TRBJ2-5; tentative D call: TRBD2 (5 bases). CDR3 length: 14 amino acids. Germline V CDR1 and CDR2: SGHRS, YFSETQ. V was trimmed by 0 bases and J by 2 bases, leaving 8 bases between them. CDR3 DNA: TGCGCCAGCAGCTTGGGGCGGACTCAAGAGACCCAGTACTTC. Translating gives CASSLGRTQETQYF.